The source of this TCR beta chain is a study of blood T cell repertoires in COVID-19. Study background: COVID-19 samples from acute and convalescent phases originated in the United States, Italy and Spain. The analysed material was cDNA or gDNA that came from T cells, B-cell-depleted T cells, or PBMCs.

Patients at the Seattle site were enrolled during active infection and followed longitudinally. Authors' methods: For nucleated cells, counts were estimated from reference gene primer amplification. Using immunoSEQ multiplex PCR, the repertoire was profiled, and TCRdb retains in-frame clones only, with some absent. Clone size and V and J calls were adopted from that table, with D and trimming inferred from the DNA. The repertoire has around 270,000 clones, about 80% of them found once; the top ten carry approximately 15%. The germline V gene encodes CDR1 SGHRS and CDR2 YFSETQ. This CDR3 is 15 amino acids long. V lost 0 bases and J lost 6, with 12 bases in between.

The sequence derives from a person aged 65-85 years with COVID-19, enrolled during active disease. J is TRBJ1-4 and V is TRBV5-1, with D maybe TRBD1 (5 bases). What was sequenced was peripheral blood. CDR3 residues: CASSLESRVDEKLFF. As DNA, the CDR3 is TGCGCCAGCAGCTTGGAATCCAGGGTCGATGAAAAACTGTTTTTT.